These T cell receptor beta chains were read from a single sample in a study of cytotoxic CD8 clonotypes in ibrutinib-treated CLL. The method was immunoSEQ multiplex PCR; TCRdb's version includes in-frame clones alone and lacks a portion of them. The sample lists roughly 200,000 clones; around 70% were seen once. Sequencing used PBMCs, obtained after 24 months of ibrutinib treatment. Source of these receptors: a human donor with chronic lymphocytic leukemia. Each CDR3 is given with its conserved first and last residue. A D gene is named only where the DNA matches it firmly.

CDR3nt: TGTGCCAGCACCATCAGGGATCCCTACGAGCAGTACTTC
CDR3aa: CASTIRDPYEQYF
j_gene: TRBJ2-7
d_gene: .
v_gene: TRBV11-2
len: 13

CDR3nt: TGTGCCTGGAGTGCGTTGAGGACGGGGAACACTGAAGCTTTCTTT
CDR3aa: CAWSALRTGNTEAFF
j_gene: TRBJ1-1
d_gene: .
v_gene: TRBV30
len: 15

CDR3nt: TGTGCCAGCAGCCAAAACGAGGGGGGAGGGTCCGGCTACACCTTC
CDR3aa: CASSQNEGGGSGYTF
j_gene: TRBJ1-2
d_gene: .
v_gene: TRBV4-2
len: 15

CDR3nt: TGTGCCATCAGTGATCGGGGACTATACTACAATGAGCAGTTCTTC
CDR3aa: CAISDRGLYYNEQFF
j_gene: TRBJ2-1
d_gene: TRBD2
v_gene: TRBV10-3
len: 15

CDR3nt: TGTGCCAGCAGTTCCGAGCCGGGACATAGCTACGAGCAGTACTTC
CDR3aa: CASSSEPGHSYEQYF
j_gene: TRBJ2-7
d_gene: .
v_gene: TRBV11-2
len: 15

CDR3nt: TGTGCCAGCAGCCAAAATTATCGCCGAACAGGAAAAAGGATTTACGAGCAGTACTTC
CDR3aa: CASSQNYRRTGKRIYEQYF
j_gene: TRBJ2-7
d_gene: .
v_gene: TRBV7-2
len: 19

CDR3nt: TGTGCCAGCAAACACAGGGGATTGAATCAGCCCCAGCATTTT
CDR3aa: CASKHRGLNQPQHF
j_gene: TRBJ1-5
d_gene: TRBD1
v_gene: TRBV6-5
len: 14

CDR3nt: TGTGCCAGCAGTTCCGGGACAGGAAACTACGAGCAGTACTTC
CDR3aa: CASSSGTGNYEQYF
j_gene: TRBJ2-7
d_gene: TRBD1
v_gene: TRBV11-3
len: 14

CDR3nt: TGTGCCTGGAGCCGTGGACTAGCGGGGGACACAGATACGCAGTATTTT
CDR3aa: CAWSRGLAGDTDTQYF
j_gene: TRBJ2-3
d_gene: TRBD2
v_gene: TRBV30
len: 16

CDR3nt: TGTGCCAGCAGTGAAGTAGGAAATGAAAAACTGTTTTTT
CDR3aa: CASSEVGNEKLFF
j_gene: TRBJ1-4
d_gene: .
v_gene: TRBV2
len: 13

CDR3nt: TGTGCCAGCAACTACGGGGGCGACACCGGGGAGCTGTTTTTT
CDR3aa: CASNYGGDTGELFF
j_gene: TRBJ2-2
d_gene: .
v_gene: TRBV14
len: 14

CDR3nt: TGTGCCTGGAGTGTACCCCGCCTAGCGGGAGTGGCAGATACGCAGTATTTT
CDR3aa: CAWSVPRLAGVADTQYF
j_gene: TRBJ2-3
d_gene: TRBD2
v_gene: TRBV30
len: 17

CDR3nt: TGTGCCAGCACGACAGGGGGTGATGGAGGACCCCAGCATTTT
CDR3aa: CASTTGGDGGPQHF
j_gene: TRBJ1-5
d_gene: TRBD1
v_gene: TRBV7-9
len: 14